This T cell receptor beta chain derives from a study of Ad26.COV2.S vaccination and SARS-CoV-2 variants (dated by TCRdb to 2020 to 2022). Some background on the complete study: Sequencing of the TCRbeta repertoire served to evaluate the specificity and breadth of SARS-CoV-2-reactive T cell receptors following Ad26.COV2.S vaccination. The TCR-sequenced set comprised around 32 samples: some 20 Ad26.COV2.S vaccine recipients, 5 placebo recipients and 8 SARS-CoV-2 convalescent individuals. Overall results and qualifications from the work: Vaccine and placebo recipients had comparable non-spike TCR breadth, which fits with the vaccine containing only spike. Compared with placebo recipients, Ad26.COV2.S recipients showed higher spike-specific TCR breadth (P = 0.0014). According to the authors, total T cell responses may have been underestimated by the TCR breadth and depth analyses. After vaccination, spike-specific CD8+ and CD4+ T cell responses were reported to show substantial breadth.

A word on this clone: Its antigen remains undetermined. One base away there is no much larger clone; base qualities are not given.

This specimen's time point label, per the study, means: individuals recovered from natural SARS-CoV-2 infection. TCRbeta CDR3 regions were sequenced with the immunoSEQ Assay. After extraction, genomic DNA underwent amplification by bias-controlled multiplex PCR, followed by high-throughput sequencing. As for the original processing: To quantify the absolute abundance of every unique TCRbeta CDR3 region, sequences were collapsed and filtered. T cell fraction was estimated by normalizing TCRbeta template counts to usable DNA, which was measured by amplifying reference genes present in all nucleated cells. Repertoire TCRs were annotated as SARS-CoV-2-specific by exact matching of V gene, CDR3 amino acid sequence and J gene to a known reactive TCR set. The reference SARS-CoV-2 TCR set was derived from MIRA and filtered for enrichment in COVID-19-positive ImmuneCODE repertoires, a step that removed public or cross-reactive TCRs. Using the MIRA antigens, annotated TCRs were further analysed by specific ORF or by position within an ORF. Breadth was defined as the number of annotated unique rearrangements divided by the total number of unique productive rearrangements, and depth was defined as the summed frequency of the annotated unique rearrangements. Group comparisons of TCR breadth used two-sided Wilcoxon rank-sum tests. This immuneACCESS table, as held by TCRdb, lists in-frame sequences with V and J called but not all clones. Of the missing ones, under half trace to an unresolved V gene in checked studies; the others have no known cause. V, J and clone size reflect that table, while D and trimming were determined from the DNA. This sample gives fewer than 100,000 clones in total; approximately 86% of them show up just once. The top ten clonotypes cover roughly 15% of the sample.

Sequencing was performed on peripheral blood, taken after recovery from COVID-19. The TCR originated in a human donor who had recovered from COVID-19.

The CDR3 has the sequence CAISEAGQPQHF. The nucleotide sequence is given as TGTGCCATCAGTGAGGCAGGTCAGCCCCAGCATTTT. This chain is built from TRBV10-3 and TRBJ1-5, with the D gene not clear enough to name. The germline V gene supplies CDR1 ENHRY and CDR2 SYGVKD. From cysteine to phenylalanine, the CDR3 is 12 amino acids long. The retained sequence is limited to the CDR3, 36 bases, with the frame set at the first base. The V end loses 2 bases and the J end loses 6 bases, and a stretch of 5 bases separates them.